The text below deals with one TCR beta chain. Its matching antigen is unknown. This sample was taken from a study of T cells after posttransplantation cyclophosphamide. Generated by immunoSEQ multiplex PCR, the TCRdb table keeps only in-frame clones and is missing some. The profile shows 9,000 to 10,000 clones, roughly 85% of them singletons. Treatment was busulfan-fludarabine conditioning, a marrow graft, and cyclophosphamide on days +3 and +4. Study outcomes and limitations: TRB clonality was highly associated with recipient CMV seropositivity and reactivation. Tissue-infiltrating T cells from skin or gut overlapped little with blood T cells. Donor CD8+ memory clones often dominated recipient blood repertoires at later times.

This CDR3 is 15 amino acids long. Germline V gives CDR1 SGHTA, CDR2 FQGNSA. The junction had 5 bases not matched to a gene; V was cut back by 1 base and J by 2 bases. The receptor was derived from a female patient in her forties who received an allogeneic stem cell transplant from a related donor, was CMV-positive, and had no GVHD. Some T cells may be provided by the graft donor. This material consisted of PBMCs, taken 1,800 to 2,000 days after a stem cell transplant with posttransplant cyclophosphamide. The rearrangement joins TRBV7-2 to TRBJ2-7, with 7 nucleotides matching TRBD2. Here the CDR3 reads CASSLERGFAYEQYF. The DNA for the CDR3 is TGTGCCAGCAGCTTAGAGCGGGGTTTTGCCTACGAGCAGTACTTC.